The entry that follows covers one T cell receptor (beta chain) sequence. As yet, its antigen is unknown. Preparation of the TCRbeta library involved a method that used unique molecular identifiers. TCRdb itself ran the PCR reads through MiXCR, one entry per CDR3 protein. The sample has approximately 230,000 distinct CDR3 sequences; approximately 24% are singletons. This specimen comes from a study of T-cell reconstitution after alpha-beta-depleted transplantation in children. The CDR3 contains 18 residues. V was shortened by 0 bases and J by 1 base, with 19 bases between the two germline ends. From germline, CDR1 is LGHNA and CDR2 YSLEER. Study findings and constraints: T cells produced anew were the main source of T-cell counts and diversity one year after transplant. Several patients had high TCRbeta diversity at day 60; it came from surviving recipient T cells and thymic progenitors. Expanded graft clones, several hundred of them, were reportedly the source of alpha-beta T cells about two months after transplant.

The sample here was PBMCs, mostly from graft donor cells, taken 360 days after TCRalphabeta/CD19-depleted stem cell transplant. The chain links TRBV4-3 to TRBJ2-7; D is undetermined. This clonotype originated in a female patient between 2 and 15 years old who had a stem cell transplant for congenital amegakaryocytic thrombocytopenia, so the T cells may come from the graft donor. The CDR3 DNA reads TGCGCCAGCAGCCAAGAGATGGGATGGCGGAATCCATCCTACGAGCAGTACTTC. This translates into CASSQEMGWRNPSYEQYF.